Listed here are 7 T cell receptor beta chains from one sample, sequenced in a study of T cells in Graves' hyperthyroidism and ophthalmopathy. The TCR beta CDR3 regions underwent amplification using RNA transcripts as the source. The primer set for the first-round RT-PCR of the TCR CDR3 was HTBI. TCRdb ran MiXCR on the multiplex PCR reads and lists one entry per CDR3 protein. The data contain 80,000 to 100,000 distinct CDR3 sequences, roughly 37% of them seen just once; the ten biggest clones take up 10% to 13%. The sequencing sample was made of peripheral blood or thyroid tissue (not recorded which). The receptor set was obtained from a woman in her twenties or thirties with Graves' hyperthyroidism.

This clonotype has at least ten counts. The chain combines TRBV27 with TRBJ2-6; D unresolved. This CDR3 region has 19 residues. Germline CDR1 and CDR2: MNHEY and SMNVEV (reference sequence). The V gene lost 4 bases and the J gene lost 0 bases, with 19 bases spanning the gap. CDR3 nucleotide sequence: TGTGCCAGCAGTTCCTTTTCCGCCAACTCTCTCTCTGGGGCCAACGTCCTGACTTTC. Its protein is CASSSFSANSLSGANVLTF.

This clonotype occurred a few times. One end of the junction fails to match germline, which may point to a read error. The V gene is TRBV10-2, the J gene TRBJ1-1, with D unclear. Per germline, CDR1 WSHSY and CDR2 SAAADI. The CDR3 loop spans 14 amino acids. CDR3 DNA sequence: TGCGCCAGCAATGATTACAGCGCGAACACTGAGGCTTTCTTT. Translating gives CASNDYSANTEAFF.

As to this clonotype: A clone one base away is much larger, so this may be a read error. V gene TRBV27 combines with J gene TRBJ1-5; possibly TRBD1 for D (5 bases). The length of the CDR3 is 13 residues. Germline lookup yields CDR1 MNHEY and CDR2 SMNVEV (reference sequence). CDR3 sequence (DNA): TGTGCCAGCAGTTTGGGGGTTTGGCAGCCCCGGCATTTT. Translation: CASSLGVWQPRHF.

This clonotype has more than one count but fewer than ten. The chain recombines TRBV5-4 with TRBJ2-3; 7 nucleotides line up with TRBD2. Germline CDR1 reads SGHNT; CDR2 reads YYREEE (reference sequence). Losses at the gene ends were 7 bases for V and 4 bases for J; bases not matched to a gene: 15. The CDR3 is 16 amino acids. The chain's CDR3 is CASSPPVGRIPDTQYF. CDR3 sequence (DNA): TGTGCCAGCTCACCACCAGTCGGGAGGATCCCAGATACGCAGTATTTT.

The CDR3 protein is CASSSDRGPKQETQYF. CDR3 bases: TGTGCCAGCAGCTCGGACAGGGGGCCGAAACAAGAGACCCAGTACTTC. This chain links TRBV7-2 with TRBJ2-5, with 11 bases matching TRBD1. The V gene's germline CDR1 is SGHTA and CDR2 FQGNSA. This CDR3 region has 16 residues. Trimming at V came to 4 bases and at J to 2 bases, leaving 6 bases not matched to a gene.

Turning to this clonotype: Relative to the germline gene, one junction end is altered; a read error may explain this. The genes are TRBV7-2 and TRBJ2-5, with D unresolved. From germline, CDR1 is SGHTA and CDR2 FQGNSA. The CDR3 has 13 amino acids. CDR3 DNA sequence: TGCGCCAGCAGCTTACGGAACGAGGAGACCCAGTACTTC. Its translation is CASSLRNEETQYF. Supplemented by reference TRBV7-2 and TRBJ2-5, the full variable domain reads GAGVSQSPSNKVTEKGKDVELRCDPISGHTALYWYRQSLGQGLEFLIYFQGNSAPDKSGLPSDRFSAERTGGSVSTLTIQRTQQEDSAVYLCASSLRNEETQYFGPGTRLLVL.

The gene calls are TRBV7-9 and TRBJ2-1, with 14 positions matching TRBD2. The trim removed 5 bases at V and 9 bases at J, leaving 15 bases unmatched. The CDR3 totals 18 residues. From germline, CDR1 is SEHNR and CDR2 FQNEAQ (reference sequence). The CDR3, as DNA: TGTGCCAGCAGCATGACAGACGTCGGGACTAGCGGGAGTAGTGAGCAGTTCTTC. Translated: CASSMTDVGTSGSSEQFF.